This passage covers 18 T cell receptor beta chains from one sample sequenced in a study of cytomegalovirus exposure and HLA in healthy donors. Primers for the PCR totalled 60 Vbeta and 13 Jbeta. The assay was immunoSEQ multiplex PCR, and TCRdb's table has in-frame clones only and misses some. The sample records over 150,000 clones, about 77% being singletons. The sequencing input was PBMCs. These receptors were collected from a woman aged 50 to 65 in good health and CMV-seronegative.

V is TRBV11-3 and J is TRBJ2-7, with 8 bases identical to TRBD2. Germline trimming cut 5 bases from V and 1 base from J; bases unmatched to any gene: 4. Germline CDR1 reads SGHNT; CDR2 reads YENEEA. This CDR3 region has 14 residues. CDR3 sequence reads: CASSRSGESYEQYF. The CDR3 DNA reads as TGTGCCAGCAGCCGTAGCGGGGAGTCCTACGAGCAGTACTTC.

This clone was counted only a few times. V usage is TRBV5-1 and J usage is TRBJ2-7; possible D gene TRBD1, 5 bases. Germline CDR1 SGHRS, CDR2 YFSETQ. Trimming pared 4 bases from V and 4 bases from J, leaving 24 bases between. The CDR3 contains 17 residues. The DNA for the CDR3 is TGCGCCAGCAGCGAATTCAAACTTGTAGGACCAGGGTACGAGCAGTACTTC. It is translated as CASSEFKLVGPGYEQYF.

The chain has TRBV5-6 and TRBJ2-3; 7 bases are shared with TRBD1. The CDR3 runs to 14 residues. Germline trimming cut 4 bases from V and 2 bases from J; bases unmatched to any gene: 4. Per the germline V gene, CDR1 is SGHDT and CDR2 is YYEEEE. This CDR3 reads CASSPQGNTDTQYF. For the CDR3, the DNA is TGTGCCAGCAGCCCACAGGGGAACACAGATACGCAGTATTTT. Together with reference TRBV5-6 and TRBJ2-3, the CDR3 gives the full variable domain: DAGVTQSPTHLIKTRGQQVTLRCSPKSGHDTVSWYQQALGQGPQFIFQYYEEEERQRGNFPDRFSGHQFPNYSSELNVNALLLGDSALYLCASSPQGNTDTQYFGPGTRLTVL.

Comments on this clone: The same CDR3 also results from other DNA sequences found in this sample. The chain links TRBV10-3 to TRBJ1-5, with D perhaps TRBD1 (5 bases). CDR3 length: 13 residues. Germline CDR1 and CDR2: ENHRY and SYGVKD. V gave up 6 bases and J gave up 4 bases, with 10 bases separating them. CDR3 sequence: CAIRGEGNQPQHF. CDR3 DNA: TGTGCCATCAGGGGGGAGGGGAATCAGCCCCAGCATTTT.

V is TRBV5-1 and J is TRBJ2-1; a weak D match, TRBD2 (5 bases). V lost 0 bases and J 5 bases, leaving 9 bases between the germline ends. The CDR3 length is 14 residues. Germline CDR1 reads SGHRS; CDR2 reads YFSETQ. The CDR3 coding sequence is TGCGCCAGCAGCTTGGCAGCGGATGACAATGAGCAGTTCTTC. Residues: CASSLAADDNEQFF.

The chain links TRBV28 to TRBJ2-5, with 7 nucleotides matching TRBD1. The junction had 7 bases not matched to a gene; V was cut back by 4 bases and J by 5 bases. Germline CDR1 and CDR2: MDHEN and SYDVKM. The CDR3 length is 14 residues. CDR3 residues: CASSSSQGWETQYF. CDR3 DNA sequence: TGTGCCAGCAGTTCATCACAGGGGTGGGAGACCCAGTACTTC. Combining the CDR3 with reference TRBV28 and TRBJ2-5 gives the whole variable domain DVKVTQSSRYLVKRTGEKVFLECVQDMDHENMFWYRQDPGLGLRLIYFSYDVKMKEKGDIPEGYSVSREKKERFSLILESASTNQTSMYLCASSSSQGWETQYFGPGTRLLVL.

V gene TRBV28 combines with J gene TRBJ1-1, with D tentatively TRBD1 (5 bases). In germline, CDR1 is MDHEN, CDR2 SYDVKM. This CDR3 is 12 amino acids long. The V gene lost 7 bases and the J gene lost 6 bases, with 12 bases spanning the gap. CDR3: CASTRMGPEAFF. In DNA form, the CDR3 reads TGTGCCAGCACCCGAATGGGGCCTGAAGCTTTCTTT.

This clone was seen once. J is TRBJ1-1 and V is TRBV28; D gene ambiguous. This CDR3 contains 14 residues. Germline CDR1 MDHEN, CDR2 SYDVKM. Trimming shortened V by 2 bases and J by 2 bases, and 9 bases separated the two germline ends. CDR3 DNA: TGTGCCAGCAGTTTAAAGCGCCTCAACACTGAAGCTTTCTTT. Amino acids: CASSLKRLNTEAFF. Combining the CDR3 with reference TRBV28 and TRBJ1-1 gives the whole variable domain DVKVTQSSRYLVKRTGEKVFLECVQDMDHENMFWYRQDPGLGLRLIYFSYDVKMKEKGDIPEGYSVSREKKERFSLILESASTNQTSMYLCASSLKRLNTEAFFGQGTRLTVV.

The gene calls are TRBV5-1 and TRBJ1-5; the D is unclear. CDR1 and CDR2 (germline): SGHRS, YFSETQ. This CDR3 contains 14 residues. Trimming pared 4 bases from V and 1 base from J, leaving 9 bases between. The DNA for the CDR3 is TGCGCCAGCAGCCCCGGGAGCAGCAATCAGCCCCAGCATTTT. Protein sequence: CASSPGSSNQPQHF.

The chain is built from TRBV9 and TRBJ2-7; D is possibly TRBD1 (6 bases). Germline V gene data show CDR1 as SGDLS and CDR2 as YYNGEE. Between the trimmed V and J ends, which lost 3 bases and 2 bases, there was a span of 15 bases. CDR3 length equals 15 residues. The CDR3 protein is CASSATGTPPYEQYF. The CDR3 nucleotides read TGTGCCAGCAGCGCGACCGGGACACCACCCTACGAGCAGTACTTC.

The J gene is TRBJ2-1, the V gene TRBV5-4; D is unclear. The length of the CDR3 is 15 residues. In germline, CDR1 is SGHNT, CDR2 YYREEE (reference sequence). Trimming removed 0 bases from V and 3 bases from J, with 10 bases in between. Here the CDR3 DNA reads TGTGCCAGCAGCTTGGTGGCGGTGGGCTACAATGAGCAGTTCTTC. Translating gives CASSLVAVGYNEQFF.

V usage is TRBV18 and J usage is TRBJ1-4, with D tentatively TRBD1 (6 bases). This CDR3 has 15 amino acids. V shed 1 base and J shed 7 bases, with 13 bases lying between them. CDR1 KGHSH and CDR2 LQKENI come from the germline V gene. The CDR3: CASSPLQGDGEKLFF. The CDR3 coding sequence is TGTGCCAGCTCACCACTACAGGGTGATGGTGAAAAACTGTTTTTT.

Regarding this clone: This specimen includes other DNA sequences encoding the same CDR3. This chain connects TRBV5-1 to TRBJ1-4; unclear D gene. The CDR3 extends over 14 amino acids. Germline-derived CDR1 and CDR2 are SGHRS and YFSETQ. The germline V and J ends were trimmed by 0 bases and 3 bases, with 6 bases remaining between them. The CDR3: CASSLEGANEKLFF. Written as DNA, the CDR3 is TGCGCCAGCAGCTTGGAGGGAGCTAATGAAAAACTGTTTTTT.

CDR3 DNA sequence: TGTGCCAGCTCAACACTACAGGGGGTTGAGGGAGCTTTCTTT. It yields the protein CASSTLQGVEGAFF. The rearrangement links TRBV18 to TRBJ1-1, with 8 bases aligning to TRBD1. Germline-derived CDR1 and CDR2 are KGHSH and LQKENI. V lost 5 bases and J lost 10; bases outside the gene matches: 12. This CDR3 comprises 14 residues.

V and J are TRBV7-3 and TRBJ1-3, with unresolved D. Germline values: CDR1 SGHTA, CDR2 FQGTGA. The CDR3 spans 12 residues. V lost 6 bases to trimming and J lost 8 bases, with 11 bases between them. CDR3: CASSPDEYTIYF. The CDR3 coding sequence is TGTGCCAGCAGTCCTGATGAGTACACCATATATTTT. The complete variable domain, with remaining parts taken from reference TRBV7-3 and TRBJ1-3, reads GAGVSQTPSNKVTEKGKYVELRCDPISGHTALYWYRQSLGQGPEFLIYFQGTGAADDSGLPNDRFFAVRPEGSVSTLKIQRTERGDSAVYLCASSPDEYTIYFGEGSWLTVV.

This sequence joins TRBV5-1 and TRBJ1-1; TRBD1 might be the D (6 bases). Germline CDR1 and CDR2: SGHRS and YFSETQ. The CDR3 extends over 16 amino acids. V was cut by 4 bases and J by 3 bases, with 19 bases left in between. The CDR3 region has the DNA TGCGCCAGCAGCCCCAACCCCGGGGGGCAGGACACTGAAGCTTTCTTT. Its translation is CASSPNPGGQDTEAFF. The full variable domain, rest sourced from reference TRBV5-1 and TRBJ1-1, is KAGVTQTPRYLIKTRGQQVTLSCSPISGHRSVSWYQQTPGQGLQFLFEYFSETQRNKGNFPGRFSGRQFSNSRSEMNVSTLELGDSALYLCASSPNPGGQDTEAFFGQGTRLTVV.

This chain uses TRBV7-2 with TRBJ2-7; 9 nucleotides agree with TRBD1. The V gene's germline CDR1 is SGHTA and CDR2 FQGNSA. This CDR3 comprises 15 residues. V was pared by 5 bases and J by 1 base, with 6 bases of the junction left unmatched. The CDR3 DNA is TGTGCCAGCAGCAAGGGACAGGGTATTTCCTACGAGCAGTACTTC. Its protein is CASSKGQGISYEQYF.

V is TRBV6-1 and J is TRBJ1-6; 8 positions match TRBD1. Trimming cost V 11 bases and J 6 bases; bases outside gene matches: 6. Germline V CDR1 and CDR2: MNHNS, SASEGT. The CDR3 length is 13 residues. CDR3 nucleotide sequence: TGTGCCGGACGGGGGACAGGTAATTCACCCCTCCACTTT. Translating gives CAGRGTGNSPLHF.